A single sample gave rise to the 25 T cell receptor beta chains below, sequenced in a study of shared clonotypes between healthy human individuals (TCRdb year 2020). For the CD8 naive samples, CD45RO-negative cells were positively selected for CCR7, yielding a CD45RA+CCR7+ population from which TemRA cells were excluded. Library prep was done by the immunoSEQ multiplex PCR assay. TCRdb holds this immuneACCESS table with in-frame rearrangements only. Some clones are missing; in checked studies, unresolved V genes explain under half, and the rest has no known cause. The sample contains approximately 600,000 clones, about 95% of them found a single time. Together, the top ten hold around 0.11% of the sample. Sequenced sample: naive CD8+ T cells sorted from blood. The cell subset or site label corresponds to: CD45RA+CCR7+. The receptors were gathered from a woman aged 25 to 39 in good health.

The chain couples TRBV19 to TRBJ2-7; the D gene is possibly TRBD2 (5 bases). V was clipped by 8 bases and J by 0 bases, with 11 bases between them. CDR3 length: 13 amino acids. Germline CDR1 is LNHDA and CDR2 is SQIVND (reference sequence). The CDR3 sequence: CASSAVSSYEQYF. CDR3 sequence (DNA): TGTGCCAGTTCAGCGGTTAGCTCCTACGAGCAGTACTTC.

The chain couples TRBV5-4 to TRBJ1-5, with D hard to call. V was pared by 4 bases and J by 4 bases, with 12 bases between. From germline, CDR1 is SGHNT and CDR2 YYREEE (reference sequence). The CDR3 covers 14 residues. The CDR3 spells CASSLGPGNQPQHF. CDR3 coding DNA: TGTGCCAGCAGCCTAGGGCCCGGGAATCAGCCCCAGCATTTT.

The CDR3: CSVDFASGAYNEQFF. The CDR3 nucleotides read TGCAGCGTTGATTTCGCTAGCGGGGCCTACAATGAGCAGTTCTTC. The chain is built from TRBV29-1 and TRBJ2-1; TRBD2 aligns across 9 bases. Germline assignment: CDR1 SQVTM and CDR2 ANQGSEA. V dropped 3 bases and J dropped 2; count of bases not matched to a gene: 5. This CDR3 is 15 amino acids long.

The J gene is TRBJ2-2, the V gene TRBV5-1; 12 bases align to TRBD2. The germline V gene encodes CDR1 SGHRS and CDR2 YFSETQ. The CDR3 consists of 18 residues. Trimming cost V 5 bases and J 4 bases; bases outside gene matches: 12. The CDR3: CASRHSLAGGPGTGELFF. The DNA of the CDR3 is TGCGCCAGCAGACATTCTCTAGCGGGAGGGCCTGGCACCGGGGAGCTGTTTTTT.

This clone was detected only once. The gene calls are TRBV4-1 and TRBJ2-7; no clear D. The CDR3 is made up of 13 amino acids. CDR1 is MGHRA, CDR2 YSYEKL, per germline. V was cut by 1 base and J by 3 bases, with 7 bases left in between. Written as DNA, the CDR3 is TGCGCCAGCAGCCAAGTGGAAAACTACGAGCAGTACTTC. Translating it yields CASSQVENYEQYF.

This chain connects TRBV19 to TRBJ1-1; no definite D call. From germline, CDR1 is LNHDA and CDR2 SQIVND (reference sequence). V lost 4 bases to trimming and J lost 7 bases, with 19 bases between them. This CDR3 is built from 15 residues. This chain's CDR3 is CASSTGSDRPHEAFF. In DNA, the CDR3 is TGTGCCAGTAGTACAGGCTCCGACCGACCGCATGAAGCTTTCTTT.

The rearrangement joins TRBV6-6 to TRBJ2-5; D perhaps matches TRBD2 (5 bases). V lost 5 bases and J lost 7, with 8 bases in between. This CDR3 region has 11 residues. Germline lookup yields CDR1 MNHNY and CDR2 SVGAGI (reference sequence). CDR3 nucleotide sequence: TGTGCCAGCAGTACCGCGGGGACCCAGTACTTC. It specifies CASSTAGTQYF.

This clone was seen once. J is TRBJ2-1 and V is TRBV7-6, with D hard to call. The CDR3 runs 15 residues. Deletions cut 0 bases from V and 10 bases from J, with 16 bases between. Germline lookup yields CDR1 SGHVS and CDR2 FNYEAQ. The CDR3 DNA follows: TGTGCCAGCAGCTTAGCAACCCCCCCCACAAAGGAGCAGTTCTTC. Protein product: CASSLATPPTKEQFF. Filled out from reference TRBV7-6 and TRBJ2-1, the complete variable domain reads GAGVSQSPRYKVTKRGQDVALRCDPISGHVSLYWYRQALGQGPEFLTYFNYEAQQDKSGLPNDRFSAERPEGSISTLTIQRTEQRDSAMYRCASSLATPPTKEQFFGPGTRLTVL.

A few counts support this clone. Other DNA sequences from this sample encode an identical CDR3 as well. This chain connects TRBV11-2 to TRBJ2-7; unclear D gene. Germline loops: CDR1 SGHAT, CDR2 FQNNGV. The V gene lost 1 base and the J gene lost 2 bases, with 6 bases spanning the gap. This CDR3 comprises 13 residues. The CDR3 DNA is TGTGCCAGCAGCTTAGGGATCCCCTACGAGCAGTACTTC. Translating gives CASSLGIPYEQYF.

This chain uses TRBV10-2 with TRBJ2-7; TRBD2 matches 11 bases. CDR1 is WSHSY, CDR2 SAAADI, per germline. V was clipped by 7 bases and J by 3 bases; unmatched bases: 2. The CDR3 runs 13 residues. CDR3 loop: CASTTSGIYEQYF. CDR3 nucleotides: TGCGCCAGCACGACTAGCGGGATCTACGAGCAGTACTTC.

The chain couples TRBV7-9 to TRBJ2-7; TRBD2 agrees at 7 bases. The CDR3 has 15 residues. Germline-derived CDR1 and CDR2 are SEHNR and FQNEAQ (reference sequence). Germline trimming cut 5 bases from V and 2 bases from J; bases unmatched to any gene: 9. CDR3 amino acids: CASSPGPGGPYEQYF. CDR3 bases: TGTGCCAGCAGCCCCGGGCCGGGGGGACCCTACGAGCAGTACTTC.

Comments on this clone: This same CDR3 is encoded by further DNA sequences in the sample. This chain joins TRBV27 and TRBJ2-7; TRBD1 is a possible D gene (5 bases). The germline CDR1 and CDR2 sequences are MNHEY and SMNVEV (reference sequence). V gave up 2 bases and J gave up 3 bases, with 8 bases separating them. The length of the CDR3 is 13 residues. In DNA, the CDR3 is TGTGCCAGCAGTTTAACGCAGGGCTACGAGCAGTACTTC. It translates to CASSLTQGYEQYF.

The CDR3 region is CASSLGLGGNTIYF. DNA of the CDR3: TGTGCCAGCAGCTTGGGGCTTGGTGGAAACACCATATATTTT. The V and J genes are TRBV5-6 and TRBJ1-3; D unclear. The V and J ends lost 0 bases and 3 bases respectively, with 7 bases between them. Germline lookup yields CDR1 SGHDT and CDR2 YYEEEE. CDR3 length equals 14 residues.

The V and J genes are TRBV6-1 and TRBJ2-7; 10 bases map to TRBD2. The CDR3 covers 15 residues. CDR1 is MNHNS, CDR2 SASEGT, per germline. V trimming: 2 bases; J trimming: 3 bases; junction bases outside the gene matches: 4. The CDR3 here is CASSERSGRRYEQYF. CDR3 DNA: TGTGCCAGCAGTGAACGTAGCGGGAGGCGCTACGAGCAGTACTTC.

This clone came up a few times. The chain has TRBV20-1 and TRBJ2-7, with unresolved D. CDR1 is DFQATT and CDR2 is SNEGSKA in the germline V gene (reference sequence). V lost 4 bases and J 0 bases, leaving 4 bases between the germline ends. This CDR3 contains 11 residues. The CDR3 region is CSAMPSYEQYF. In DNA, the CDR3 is TGCAGTGCTATGCCCTCCTACGAGCAGTACTTC.

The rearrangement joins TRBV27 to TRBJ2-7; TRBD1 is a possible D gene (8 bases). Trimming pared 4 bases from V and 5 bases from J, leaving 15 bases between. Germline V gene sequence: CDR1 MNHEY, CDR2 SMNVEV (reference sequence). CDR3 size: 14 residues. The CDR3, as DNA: TGTGCCAGCAGTTCTGACAGGGGAGGGGACGAGCAGTACTTC. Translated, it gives CASSSDRGGDEQYF.

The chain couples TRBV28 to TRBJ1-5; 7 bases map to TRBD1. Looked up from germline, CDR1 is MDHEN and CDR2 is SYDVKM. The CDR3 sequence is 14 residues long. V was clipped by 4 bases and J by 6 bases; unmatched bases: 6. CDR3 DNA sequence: TGTGCCAGCAGTTACCAGGGGGTTGTTCAGCCCCAGCATTTT. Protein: CASSYQGVVQPQHF.

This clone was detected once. The CDR3 sequence is CASSVRREGYEQYF. The CDR3 nucleotides are TGTGCCAGCAGCGTTCGGCGGGAGGGCTACGAGCAGTACTTC. V usage is TRBV9 and J usage is TRBJ2-7; the match to TRBD2 covers 9 bases. The CDR3 extends over 14 amino acids. The V and J ends lost 2 bases and 3 bases, in that order; junction bases with no gene match: 3. Germline V lookup: CDR1 SGDLS, CDR2 YYNGEE. Full variable domain (outside the CDR3, taken from reference TRBV9 and TRBJ2-7): DSGVTQTPKHLITATGQRVTLRCSPRSGDLSVYWYQQSLDQGLQFLIQYYNGEERAKGNILERFSAQQFPDLHSELNLSSLELGDSALYFCASSVRREGYEQYFGPGTRLTVT.

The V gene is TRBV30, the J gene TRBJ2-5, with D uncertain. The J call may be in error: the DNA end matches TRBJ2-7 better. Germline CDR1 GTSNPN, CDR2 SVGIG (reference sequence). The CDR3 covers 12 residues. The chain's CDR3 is CAWSPRGYEQYF. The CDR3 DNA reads TGTGCCTGGAGCCCGCGCGGTTACGAGCAGTACTTC.

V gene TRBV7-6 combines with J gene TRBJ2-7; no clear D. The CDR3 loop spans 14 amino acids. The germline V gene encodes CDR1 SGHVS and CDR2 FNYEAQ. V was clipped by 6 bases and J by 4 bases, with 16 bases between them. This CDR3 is CASSPSPTGYEQYF. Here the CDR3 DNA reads TGTGCCAGCAGTCCTTCCCCTACGGGTTACGAGCAGTACTTC.

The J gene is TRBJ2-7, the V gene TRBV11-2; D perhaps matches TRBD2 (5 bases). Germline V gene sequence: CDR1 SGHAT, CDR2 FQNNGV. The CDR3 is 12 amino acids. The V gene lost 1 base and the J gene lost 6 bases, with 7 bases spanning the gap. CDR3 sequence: CASSLAGFEQYF. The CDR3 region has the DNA TGTGCCAGCAGCTTAGCGGGATTCGAGCAGTACTTC. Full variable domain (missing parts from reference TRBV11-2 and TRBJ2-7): EAGVAQSPRYKIIEKRQSVAFWCNPISGHATLYWYQQILGQGPKLLIQFQNNGVVDDSQLPKDRFSAERLKGVDSTLKIQPAKLEDSAVYLCASSLAGFEQYFGPGTRLTVT.

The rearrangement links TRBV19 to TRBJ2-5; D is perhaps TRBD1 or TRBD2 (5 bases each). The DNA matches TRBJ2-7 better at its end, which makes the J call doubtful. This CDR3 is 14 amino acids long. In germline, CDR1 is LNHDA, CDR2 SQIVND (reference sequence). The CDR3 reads CASNGGRPPYEQYF. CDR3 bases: TGTGCCAGCAATGGGGGAAGGCCACCCTACGAGCAGTACTTC.

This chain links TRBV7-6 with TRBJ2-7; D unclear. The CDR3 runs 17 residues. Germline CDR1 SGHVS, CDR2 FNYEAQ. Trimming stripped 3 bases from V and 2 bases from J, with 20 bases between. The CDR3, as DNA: TGTGCCAGCAGCTTCCTTTCAGCAGTCACCCCACCCTACGAGCAGTACTTC. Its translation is CASSFLSAVTPPYEQYF.

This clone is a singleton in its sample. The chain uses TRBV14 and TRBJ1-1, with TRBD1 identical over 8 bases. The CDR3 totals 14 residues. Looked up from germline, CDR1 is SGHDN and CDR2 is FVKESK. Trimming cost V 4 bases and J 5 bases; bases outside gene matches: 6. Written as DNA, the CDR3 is TGTGCCAGCAGCCGGGACAGGTTAAAGACTGAAGCTTTCTTT. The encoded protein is CASSRDRLKTEAFF.

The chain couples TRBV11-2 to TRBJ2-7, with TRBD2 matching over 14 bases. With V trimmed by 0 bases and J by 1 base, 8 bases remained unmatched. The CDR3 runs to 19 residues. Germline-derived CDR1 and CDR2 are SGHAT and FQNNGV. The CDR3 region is CASSLETSGRAPLSYEQYF. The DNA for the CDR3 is TGTGCCAGCAGCTTAGAGACTAGCGGGAGGGCCCCGCTGTCCTACGAGCAGTACTTC. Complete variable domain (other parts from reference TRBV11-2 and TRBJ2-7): EAGVAQSPRYKIIEKRQSVAFWCNPISGHATLYWYQQILGQGPKLLIQFQNNGVVDDSQLPKDRFSAERLKGVDSTLKIQPAKLEDSAVYLCASSLETSGRAPLSYEQYFGPGTRLTVT.